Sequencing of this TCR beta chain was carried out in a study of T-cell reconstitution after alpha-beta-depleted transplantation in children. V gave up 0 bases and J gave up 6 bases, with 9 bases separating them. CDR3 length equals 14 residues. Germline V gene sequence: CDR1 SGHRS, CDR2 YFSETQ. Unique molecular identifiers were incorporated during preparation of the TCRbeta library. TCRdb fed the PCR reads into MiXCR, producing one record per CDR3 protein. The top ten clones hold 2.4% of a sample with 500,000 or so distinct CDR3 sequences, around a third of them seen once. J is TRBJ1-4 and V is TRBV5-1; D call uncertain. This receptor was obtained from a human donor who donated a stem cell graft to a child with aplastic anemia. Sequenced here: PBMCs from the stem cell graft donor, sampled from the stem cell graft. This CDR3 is CASSLVRADEKLFF. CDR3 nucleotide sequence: TGCGCCAGCAGCTTGGTTAGGGCGGATGAAAAACTGTTTTTT.